Below, 8 T cell receptor beta chains from the same sample are listed, as sequenced in a study of technical replicates of blood from several donors. Profiled with immunoSEQ multiplex PCR; TCRdb holds only in-frame clones, not every one. This table has about 80,000 clones, roughly 97% appearing once. Sequenced: T cells isolated from PBMCs. The receptors shown here come from a human donor in good health.

The CDR3 region is CASSFGTGSSRSGYTF. CDR3 DNA sequence: TGCGCCAGCAGCTTCGGGACAGGGTCTTCGCGGAGTGGCTACACCTTC. This rearrangement joins TRBV5-1 to TRBJ1-2; 9 bases match TRBD1. Germline trimming cut 2 bases from V and 7 bases from J; bases unmatched to any gene: 12. The CDR3 contains 16 residues. CDR1 is SGHRS and CDR2 is YFSETQ in the germline V gene.

The chain carries TRBV7-2 and TRBJ1-6; no firm D call. There are 12 residues in the CDR3. Trimming shortened V by 2 bases and J by 13 bases, and 9 bases separated the two germline ends. Germline V lookup: CDR1 SGHTA, CDR2 FQGNSA. The chain's CDR3 is CASSLISRPLHF. The CDR3 nucleotides read TGTGCCAGCAGCTTAATCTCGAGGCCCCTCCACTTT.

The rearrangement links TRBV18 to TRBJ2-1; 10 bases fit TRBD1. J was trimmed by 8 bases and V by 6 bases; bases with no gene match: 10. Looked up from germline, CDR1 is KGHSH and CDR2 is LQKENI. The CDR3 has 15 amino acids. As DNA, the CDR3 is TGTGCCAGCTCCCGCGACAGGGGGCATTCGGATGAGCAGTTCTTC. This gives the protein CASSRDRGHSDEQFF.

The chain links TRBV28 to TRBJ1-3; D is perhaps TRBD1 (6 bases). Germline CDR1 MDHEN, CDR2 SYDVKM. Trimming left V 5 bases short and J 0 bases short, with 14 bases between. This CDR3 comprises 16 residues. The CDR3 DNA reads TGTGCCAGCAGTCCCATAACAGGGATCTCTGGAAACACCATATATTTT. This encodes CASSPITGISGNTIYF.

The chain has TRBV14 and TRBJ2-1; 10 nucleotides agree with TRBD2. CDR3 length: 19 residues. Germline V gives CDR1 SGHDN, CDR2 FVKESK. V shed 0 bases and J 1 base; nucleotides not matched to a gene: 9. The CDR3 loop is CASSQDWVAGGGSYNEQFF. CDR3 DNA sequence: TGTGCCAGCAGCCAAGATTGGGTAGCGGGGGGTGGATCCTACAATGAGCAGTTCTTC.

The CDR3 loop is CASSVGDFTGELFF. The CDR3 DNA is TGTGCCAGCAGCGTAGGGGACTTCACCGGGGAGCTGTTTTTT. The chain uses TRBV9 and TRBJ2-2; D possibly corresponds to TRBD2 (6 bases). The CDR3 loop spans 14 amino acids. Trimming removed 0 bases at V and 4 bases at J, with 7 bases between. Germline V lookup: CDR1 SGDLS, CDR2 YYNGEE.

J is TRBJ2-7 and V is TRBV4-2, with D maybe TRBD1 (5 bases). The CDR3 covers 14 residues. Trimming took 3 bases from V and 0 from J, leaving 9 bases between them. Germline V gene data show CDR1 as LGHNA and CDR2 as YNFKEQ. CDR3 sequence: CASSQADSSYEQYF. CDR3 coding DNA: TGTGCCAGCAGCCAGGCAGACAGCTCCTACGAGCAGTACTTC.

V and J are TRBV29-1 and TRBJ2-7; 7 nucleotides match TRBD2. Germline assignment: CDR1 SQVTM and CDR2 ANQGSEA. The CDR3 is 13 residues long. V gave up 5 bases and J gave up 0 bases; unmatched junction bases: 4. CDR3 DNA: TGCAGCGTTAAGGGCGGGAGCTCCTACGAGCAGTACTTC. Its protein is CSVKGGSSYEQYF.